The rows below give T cell receptor beta chains drawn from one sample of a study of cytomegalovirus exposure and HLA in healthy donors. TCRdb's table, derived via immunoSEQ multiplex PCR, lists solely in-frame clones and lacks some. The data hold nearly 110,000 clones, with around three quarters observed a single time. Material for sequencing was PBMCs. The source is a boy between 10 and 17 years old in good health and CMV-seronegative. Both conserved end residues are part of each CDR3. A D gene is named only where the DNA matches it firmly. Clone size, where shown, is once, few, many, or a class for clones that have expanded.

CDR3 length | J gene | clone size | D gene | V gene | CDR3 DNA | CDR3 protein
14 | TRBJ2-5 | . | . | TRBV6-6 | TGTGCCAGCAGTTACATAGGGGGGGGAGAGACCCAGTACTTC | CASSYIGGGETQYF
17 | TRBJ2-7 | . | TRBD2 | TRBV5-4 | TGTGCCAGCAGTAATTTAGCGGGAGGGCCGCTTCCCTCCGAGCAGTACTTC | CASSNLAGGPLPSEQYF
14 | TRBJ2-7 | . | . | TRBV5-1 | TGCGCCAGCAGCTTGTCGGGGGTGCGCGGCGAGCAGTACTTC | CASSLSGVRGEQYF
15 | TRBJ1-5 | . | TRBD1 | TRBV30 | TGTGCCTGGACTATGCTTGACAGGGCGAGGCAGCCCCAGCATTTT | CAWTMLDRARQPQHF
16 | TRBJ1-5 | . | . | TRBV7-2 | TGTGCCAGCAGCTTAGTTGGCAGAAAAAGCAATCAGCCCCAGCATTTT | CASSLVGRKSNQPQHF
14 | TRBJ1-5 | . | . | TRBV5-1 | TGCGCCAGCAGCTTGGGACAACCCAATCAGCCCCAGCATTTT | CASSLGQPNQPQHF
14 | TRBJ1-1 | . | . | TRBV28 | TGTGCCAGCAGTTTAGAGGGAGTGTGCACTGAAGCTTTCTTT | CASSLEGVCTEAFF
13 | TRBJ2-1 | . | . | TRBV4-2 | TGTGCCAGCAGCCAAGCTCTCCTCAATGAGCAGTTCTTC | CASSQALLNEQFF
12 | TRBJ2-7 | . | . | TRBV30 | TGTGCCTGGAGTCCTAGCTCCTACGAGCAGTACTTC | CAWSPSSYEQYF
12 | TRBJ2-7 | . | . | TRBV29-1 | TGCAGCGTTAGGGGGACACCCATCGAGCAGTACTTC | CSVRGTPIEQYF
15 | TRBJ2-7 | . | TRBD1 | TRBV27 | TGTGCCAGCAGTGTCTCCCCGGGACAGGTCTACGAGCAGTACTTC | CASSVSPGQVYEQYF
14 | TRBJ2-5 | . | . | TRBV5-4 | TGTGCCAGCAGCTTGGATAGTTCGGGGGAGACCCAGTACTTC | CASSLDSSGETQYF
14 | TRBJ2-3 | few | TRBD2 | TRBV5-1 | TGCGCCAGCAGCTTGGGGGGGGGTGCAGATACGCAGTATTTT | CASSLGGGADTQYF
12 | TRBJ1-4 | once | . | TRBV21-1 | TGTGCCAGCACGAGCCCTGGTGAAAAACTGTTTTTT | CASTSPGEKLFF
12 | TRBJ1-4 | . | TRBD1 | TRBV7-9 | TGTGCCAGCAGGACAGGGGGTGAAAAACTGTTTTTT | CASRTGGEKLFF
15 | TRBJ2-7 | . | . | TRBV7-9 | TGTGCCAGCAGGATGGGGGGGGCGAGTGGTTACGAGCAGTACTTC | CASRMGGASGYEQYF
14 | TRBJ1-5 | . | TRBD1 | TRBV6-6 | TGTGCCAGCAGCACACAGGGGAGAAATCAGCCCCAGCATTTT | CASSTQGRNQPQHF
16 | TRBJ1-5 | once | . | TRBV9 | TGTGCCAGCAGCGTAGGGGTTGGGGGGGAAAATCAGCCCCAGCATTTT | CASSVGVGGENQPQHF
13 | TRBJ2-5 | . | . | TRBV5-1 | TGCGCCAGCAGCTTTCGACTACAAGAGACCCAGTACTTC | CASSFRLQETQYF
16 | TRBJ2-3 | . | TRBD2 | TRBV4-1 | TGCGCCAGCAGCCAAGATAAGCGGGAGGGCTGGGATACGCAGTATTTT | CASSQDKREGWDTQYF
14 | TRBJ2-3 | . | . | TRBV19 | TGTGCCAGTAGTATGCTCTATAGCACAGATACGCAGTATTTT | CASSMLYSTDTQYF
16 | TRBJ1-5 | . | TRBD1 | TRBV2 | TGTGCCAGCAGTGATCGGCCAGGGGGTAATTGGCAGCCCCAGCATTTT | CASSDRPGGNWQPQHF
14 | TRBJ1-4 | . | . | TRBV7-9 | TGTGCCAGCAGCCCCCTAGGAACTAATGAAAAACTGTTTTTT | CASSPLGTNEKLFF
17 | TRBJ1-5 | . | . | TRBV5-6 | TGTGCCAGCAGCTTGGCCAATGCAGGTAACGGCAATCAGCCCCAGCATTTT | CASSLANAGNGNQPQHF
14 | TRBJ2-3 | . | . | TRBV30 | TGTGCCTGGACCACGGGACAAGCAACCGATACGCAGTATTTT | CAWTTGQATDTQYF
14 | TRBJ1-2 | . | TRBD1 | TRBV7-9 | TGTGCCAGCAGCACGACAGGGGGCAACTATGGCTACACCTTC | CASSTTGGNYGYTF
16 | TRBJ1-5 | once | . | TRBV28 | TGTGCCAGCAGCTGGGGATTGGTAGGGGCCAATCAGCCCCAGCATTTT | CASSWGLVGANQPQHF
16 | TRBJ2-4 | once | TRBD2 | TRBV5-4 | TGTGCCAGCAGCCCGGGACTAGCGGGAGACAAAAACATTCAGTACTTC | CASSPGLAGDKNIQYF
17 | TRBJ1-2 | . | . | TRBV27 | TGTGCCAGCACCCTTCAGGCAGGGTTAGGGTATGACTATGGCTACACCTTC | CASTLQAGLGYDYGYTF
13 | TRBJ1-2 | . | . | TRBV6-5 | TGTGCCAGCAGTATGGGGGGGTTGTATGGCTACACCTTC | CASSMGGLYGYTF
14 | TRBJ1-1 | . | . | TRBV27 | TGTGCCAGCAGTTTATGGGGACAGAACACTGAAGCTTTCTTT | CASSLWGQNTEAFF
14 | TRBJ1-3 | . | . | TRBV30 | TGTGCCTGGAATTCGAAGGGGAACGGAAACACCATATATTTT | CAWNSKGNGNTIYF
14 | TRBJ1-2 | few | TRBD1 | TRBV13 | TGTGCCAGCAGCCGACAGGGGGCAGGTTCTGGCTACACCTTC | CASSRQGAGSGYTF